These 3 T cell receptor beta chains originate from one sample sequenced in a study of control samples from healthy donors and cancer patients. Method: immunoSEQ multiplex PCR; TCRdb's copy keeps in-frame clones and lacks some. The data show 90,000 to 130,000 clones, around 80% seen once. The sequenced material came from blood. These receptors originate from a man younger than 35 in good health.

The chain carries TRBV2 and TRBJ1-5; no firm D call. V was cut by 4 bases and J by 3 bases, with 10 bases left in between. Germline loops: CDR1 SNHLY, CDR2 FYNNEI. The CDR3 is made up of 14 amino acids. DNA for the CDR3: TGTGCCAGCAGTGCCCAAGCCCTCAATCAGCCCCAGCATTTT. This translates into CASSAQALNQPQHF.

The chain joins TRBV5-1 to TRBJ2-3, with 10 nucleotides matching TRBD2. Germline values: CDR1 SGHRS, CDR2 YFSETQ. V shed 1 base and J 4 bases; nucleotides not matched to a gene: 9. The CDR3 covers 17 residues. The CDR3 region is CASSLTPSGGVADTQYF. DNA of the CDR3: TGCGCCAGCAGCTTGACGCCTAGCGGGGGAGTTGCAGATACGCAGTATTTT.

The chain recombines TRBV11-2 with TRBJ1-2; possibly TRBD1 for D (5 bases). The CDR3 loop spans 15 amino acids. Germline V gene sequence: CDR1 SGHAT, CDR2 FQNNGV. Trimming removed 5 bases at V and 4 bases at J, with 17 bases between. The CDR3 bases are TGTGCCAGCAGCCCCCGACTGGGGGAATCCTATGGCTACACCTTC. Translating gives CASSPRLGESYGYTF.